The 18 T cell receptor beta chains listed next were all sequenced from one sample in a study of blood T cell repertoires in COVID-19. Some clones are missing from TCRdb's copy, which holds only in-frame ones; the method was immunoSEQ multiplex PCR. The profile covers approximately 180,000 clones, with more than 75% appearing a single time and around 4.8% taken by the ten largest. Source material: peripheral blood. Receptor source: a human donor in a cohort sampled during active COVID-19.

V is TRBV2 and J is TRBJ2-1; 10 nucleotides agree with TRBD2. The V segment lost 6 bases and the J segment 10 bases; nucleotides outside the gene matches: 9. This CDR3 has 14 residues. Germline loops: CDR1 SNHLY, CDR2 FYNNEI. In DNA, the CDR3 is TGTGCCAGCAGCCTAGCGGGAGATATCGGGGAGCAGTTCTTC. Protein: CASSLAGDIGEQFF.

The gene calls are TRBV28 and TRBJ2-1; TRBD2 matches 13 bases. Germline CDR1 and CDR2: MDHEN and SYDVKM. The CDR3 runs 15 residues. V trimming: 5 bases; J trimming: 5 bases; junction bases outside the gene matches: 3. The CDR3 here is CASSPTSGRDNEQFF. CDR3 DNA: TGTGCCAGCAGTCCCACTAGCGGGAGGGACAATGAGCAGTTCTTC.

V gene TRBV3-1 (or the pseudogene TRBV3-2) combines with J gene TRBJ1-3; D ambiguous. CDR1 and CDR2 from the germline V gene are LGHDT and YNNKEL (reference sequence). The V end lost 4 bases, the J end lost 2 bases, and 12 bases lay between the germline ends. This CDR3 contains 15 residues. The CDR3 is CASSRGSNAGNTIYF. As DNA, the CDR3 is TGTGCCAGCAGCCGCGGATCGAACGCTGGAAACACCATATATTTT.

The genes are TRBV19 and TRBJ1-2, with 8 bases identical to TRBD1. The CDR3 covers 16 residues. V dropped 7 bases and J dropped 5; count of bases not matched to a gene: 15. Germline CDR1 reads LNHDA; CDR2 reads SQIVND (reference sequence). CDR3 amino acids: CASKRGTGTGAYGYTF. The CDR3 DNA reads TGTGCCAGTAAACGGGGGACCGGGACAGGTGCTTATGGCTACACCTTC.

The V call is TRBV18, the J call TRBJ2-6, with TRBD1 as a possible D gene (6 bases). The CDR3 totals 15 residues. V lost 4 bases and J 0 bases, leaving 7 bases between the germline ends. Germline V gene data show CDR1 as KGHSH and CDR2 as LQKENI. For the CDR3, the DNA is TGTGCCAGCTCACTACAGGGCTCTGGGGCCAACGTCCTGACTTTC. It is translated as CASSLQGSGANVLTF. Looking up the rest from reference TRBV18 and TRBJ2-6 gives the full variable domain: NAGVMQNPRHLVRRRGQEARLRCSPMKGHSHVYWYRQLPEEGLKFMVYLQKENIIDESGMPKERFSAEFPKEGPSILRIQQVVRGDSAAYFCASSLQGSGANVLTFGAGSRLTVL.

The chain links TRBV6-2 or TRBV6-3 to TRBJ2-7; 14 nucleotides align to TRBD2. V shed 6 bases and J 4 bases; nucleotides not matched to a gene: 23. This CDR3 has 21 residues. CDR1 and CDR2 (germline): MNHEY, SVGEGT. This CDR3 is CASSNEVGTSGSVKQRYEQYF. As DNA, the CDR3 is TGTGCCAGCAGCAACGAAGTCGGGACTAGCGGGAGCGTAAAGCAACGGTACGAGCAGTACTTC.

CDR3 residues: CASSPPDTYEQYF. The CDR3 nucleotides read TGTGCCAGCTCACCGCCTGACACCTACGAGCAGTACTTC. The V gene is TRBV18, the J gene TRBJ2-7; D not certain. Germline CDR1 is KGHSH and CDR2 is LQKENI. The CDR3 length is 13 residues. Trimming pared 3 bases from V and 2 bases from J, leaving 8 bases between. The full variable domain, its missing parts supplied by reference TRBV18 and TRBJ2-7, is NAGVMQNPRHLVRRRGQEARLRCSPMKGHSHVYWYRQLPEEGLKFMVYLQKENIIDESGMPKERFSAEFPKEGPSILRIQQVVRGDSAAYFCASSPPDTYEQYFGPGTRLTVT.

This clone was found once. The V and J genes are TRBV7-9 and TRBJ2-5; 12 bases match TRBD2. CDR3 size: 18 residues. Trimming removed 5 bases from V and 3 bases from J; junction bases left unmatched: 13. Germline V lookup: CDR1 SEHNR, CDR2 FQNEAQ (reference sequence). The CDR3 coding sequence is TGTGCCAGCAGCCCCGGATCGGCTAGCGGGGGGGCTGAAGAGACCCAGTACTTC. Translated, it gives CASSPGSASGGAEETQYF.

The gene calls are TRBV5-1 and TRBJ2-3, with 11 bases lining up with TRBD2. With 0 bases clipped from V and 4 bases from J, the junction kept 7 bases outside the gene matches. In germline, CDR1 is SGHRS, CDR2 YFSETQ. There are 17 residues in the CDR3. Written as DNA, the CDR3 is TGCGCCAGCAGCTTGGGTAGCGGGGGGGCGTACGCAGATACGCAGTATTTT. This sequence encodes CASSLGSGGAYADTQYF.

This clone was counted a single time. The chain has TRBV12-3 or TRBV12-4 and TRBJ2-3; D is unresolved. The CDR3 is made up of 12 amino acids. Trimming took off 4 bases at V and 4 bases at J, with 6 bases between the two ends. CDR3 residues: CASSYLSDTQYF. The CDR3 nucleotides are TGTGCCAGCAGTTACTTGTCAGATACGCAGTATTTT.

The CDR3 DNA follows: TGTGCCAGCAGCGTAGCGAGTCAGGGTTTAGGCTACACCTTC. As protein: CASSVASQGLGYTF. The V call is TRBV9, the J call TRBJ1-2; D may be TRBD1 (5 bases). Germline V gene lookup returns CDR1 SGDLS and CDR2 YYNGEE. The CDR3 runs to 14 residues. With 0 bases removed from V and 8 bases from J, the gap between germline ends came to 14 bases. The full variable domain, its missing parts supplied by reference TRBV9 and TRBJ1-2, is DSGVTQTPKHLITATGQRVTLRCSPRSGDLSVYWYQQSLDQGLQFLIQYYNGEERAKGNILERFSAQQFPDLHSELNLSSLELGDSALYFCASSVASQGLGYTFGSGTRLTVV.

Details on this clone: This specimen includes other DNA sequences encoding the same CDR3. V usage is TRBV7-2 and J usage is TRBJ1-5; no clear D. The V end lost 1 base, the J end lost 1 base, and 5 bases lay between the germline ends. Germline loops: CDR1 SGHTA, CDR2 FQGNSA. This CDR3 region has 14 residues. The chain's CDR3 is CASSLGQSNQPQHF. The CDR3 coding sequence is TGTGCCAGCAGCTTAGGACAAAGCAATCAGCCCCAGCATTTT.

The rearrangement joins TRBV18 to TRBJ1-6, with 9 bases identical to TRBD1. This CDR3 has 14 amino acids. Germline values: CDR1 KGHSH, CDR2 LQKENI. J gave up 9 bases and V 4 bases, and 4 bases lay outside the gene matches. The CDR3 is CASSQDRGISPLHF. The DNA for the CDR3 is TGTGCCAGCTCACAGGACAGGGGAATTTCACCCCTCCACTTT.

The V gene is TRBV30, the J gene TRBJ1-4, with D possibly matching TRBD1 (6 bases). The CDR3 sequence is 14 residues long. Germline CDR1 GTSNPN, CDR2 SVGIG (reference sequence). V was pared by 1 base and J by 7 bases, with 13 bases between. DNA of the CDR3: TGTGCCTGGAGTGGCCAGGGGCGTTTTGAAAAACTGTTTTTT. Its protein product is CAWSGQGRFEKLFF.

This clone has more than one count but fewer than ten. V and J are TRBV7-8 and TRBJ1-2, with a tentative D call TRBD1 (5 bases). The V end lost 5 bases, the J end lost 7 bases, and 14 bases lay between the germline ends. The germline V gene has CDR1 SGHVS and CDR2 FQNEAQ. The CDR3 has 13 amino acids. The CDR3 sequence: CASSTGVVSGYTF. CDR3 coding DNA: TGTGCCAGCAGCACAGGAGTGGTGTCTGGCTACACCTTC. Variable domain in full (rest from reference TRBV7-8 and TRBJ1-2): GAGVSQSPRYKVAKRGQDVALRCDPISGHVSLFWYQQALGQGPEFLTYFQNEAQLDKSGLPSDRFFAERPEGSVSTLKIQRTQQEDSAVYLCASSTGVVSGYTFGSGTRLTVV.

The chain recombines TRBV4-3 with TRBJ1-2; unclear D gene. Germline V gene data show CDR1 as LGHNA and CDR2 as YSLEER. The CDR3 extends over 15 amino acids. Trimming shortened V by 0 bases and J by 0 bases, and 8 bases separated the two germline ends. The CDR3 DNA reads as TGCGCCAGCAGCCAAGACACGCAGGCTAACTATGGCTACACCTTC. It codes for CASSQDTQANYGYTF.

In DNA form, the CDR3 reads TGTGCCAGCAGCTTGGAGACAGGGGGCTACTATGGCTACACCTTC. Amino acid sequence: CASSLETGGYYGYTF. V gene TRBV7-9 combines with J gene TRBJ1-2; 10 nucleotides agree with TRBD1. Germline loops: CDR1 SEHNR, CDR2 FQNEAQ (reference sequence). With V trimmed by 3 bases and J by 3 bases, 4 bases remained unmatched. The CDR3 is 15 amino acids.

The V and J genes are TRBV11-3 and TRBJ2-1; 7 bases align to TRBD2. With V trimmed by 1 base and J by 4 bases, 4 bases remained unmatched. Germline CDR1 reads SGHNT; CDR2 reads YENEEA. CDR3 size: 15 residues. CDR3 sequence: CASSLVAGLYNEQFF. CDR3 DNA sequence: TGTGCCAGCAGCTTAGTAGCGGGCCTGTACAATGAGCAGTTCTTC.